Listed here are 17 T cell receptor beta chains from one sample, sequenced in a study of shared clonotypes between healthy human individuals. Data came from immunoSEQ multiplex PCR; TCRdb stores just in-frame clones and leaves some out. Counted here are 1.5 million to 2.5 million clones, about 95% occurring once; the ten biggest clones make up around 1.2%. Naivety among CD8 cells was defined by CD45RO negativity and positive CCR7 selection, thereby excluding terminally differentiated effector memory CD45RA+ cells. Material: naive CD8+ T cells sorted from blood. The receptors come from a man younger than 35 in good health.

The chain joins TRBV6-6 to TRBJ1-5, with D possibly matching TRBD1 (6 bases). V gave up 0 bases and J gave up 5 bases, with 11 bases separating them. The CDR3 totals 15 residues. Germline V gives CDR1 MNHNY, CDR2 SVGAGI (reference sequence). The CDR3 coding sequence is TGTGCCAGCAGTTACTCGGAGGCAGGGGATCAGCCCCAGCATTTT. This translates into CASSYSEAGDQPQHF.

The chain uses TRBV6-1 and TRBJ2-7; D could derive from TRBD1 or TRBD2 (5 bases each). In germline, CDR1 is MNHNS, CDR2 SASEGT. V lost 6 bases and J lost 3, with 15 bases in between. The CDR3 spans 14 residues. The CDR3 nucleotides read TGTGCCAGCAGGGCCCGGGGCTCAAGCTACGAGCAGTACTTC. Translated: CASRARGSSYEQYF.

This clone was counted once. Written as DNA, the CDR3 is TGTGCCAGCAGCTTGGGTCAGAGAACTAACTATGGCTACACCTTC. Amino acid sequence: CASSLGQRTNYGYTF. The chain combines TRBV5-6 with TRBJ1-2; D call uncertain. Germline CDR1 reads SGHDT; CDR2 reads YYEEEE. CDR3 length: 15 amino acids. V was cut by 0 bases and J by 0 bases, with 9 bases left in between.

This chain uses TRBV4-1 with TRBJ2-7; 11 nucleotides align to TRBD2. V shed 0 bases and J 3 bases; nucleotides not matched to a gene: 7. Germline V gene sequence: CDR1 MGHRA, CDR2 YSYEKL. The CDR3 covers 17 residues. CDR3 sequence (DNA): TGCGCCAGCAGCCAAGATGGGGCCGGGACTAGCGGCTACGAGCAGTACTTC. This encodes CASSQDGAGTSGYEQYF.

About this clone itself: At the DNA level, this CDR3 is encoded by other sequences in the same sample as well. The V gene is TRBV4-1, the J gene TRBJ1-1, with 7 bases matching TRBD1. The CDR3 contains 14 residues. The V and J ends lost 1 base and 5 bases, in that order; junction bases with no gene match: 4. Germline V gene data show CDR1 as MGHRA and CDR2 as YSYEKL. Here the CDR3 reads CASSQGQGVTEAFF. The CDR3 DNA reads as TGCGCCAGCAGCCAAGGACAGGGTGTAACTGAAGCTTTCTTT.

The rearrangement links TRBV4-1 to TRBJ1-1; tentative D call: TRBD1 (6 bases). CDR3 length equals 16 residues. Looked up from germline, CDR1 is MGHRA and CDR2 is YSYEKL. V shed 4 bases and J shed 0 bases, with 15 bases lying between them. CDR3 loop: CASSLLTGGLNTEAFF. Written as DNA, the CDR3 is TGCGCCAGCAGCCTTTTGACAGGAGGGTTGAACACTGAAGCTTTCTTT.

The CDR3 DNA sequence: TGCAGCGTTGAGCCCGGGACAGGGGGCAATGAGCAGTTCTTC. It translates to CSVEPGTGGNEQFF. The chain recombines TRBV29-1 with TRBJ2-1; 11 nucleotides agree with TRBD1. V lost 3 bases, J lost 6 bases, and 4 bases stayed unmatched. Germline CDR1 SQVTM, CDR2 ANQGSEA. The CDR3 length is 14 residues.

This clone appeared a few times. V and J are TRBV9 and TRBJ1-1, with a possible D match to TRBD1 (6 bases). Per germline, CDR1 SGDLS and CDR2 YYNGEE. V shed 4 bases and J shed 4 bases, with 14 bases lying between them. The CDR3 has 14 residues. The CDR3 sequence is CASSSGDPTTEAFF. The CDR3, as DNA: TGTGCCAGCAGCTCAGGGGATCCCACCACTGAAGCTTTCTTT.

The rearrangement joins TRBV9 to TRBJ2-7, with a tentative D call TRBD2 (5 bases). Germline CDR1 is SGDLS and CDR2 is YYNGEE. This CDR3 spans 15 amino acids. V was trimmed by 0 bases and J by 2 bases, leaving 12 bases between them. The DNA of the CDR3 is TGTGCCAGCAGCGTAGGTTCGGGGATCACCTACGAGCAGTACTTC. Translated, it gives CASSVGSGITYEQYF.

Worth noting for this clone: Distinct nucleotide sequences in the sample also encode this CDR3. This chain uses TRBV27 with TRBJ2-5; D is unclear. The CDR3 has 14 amino acids. CDR1 is MNHEY, CDR2 SMNVEV, per germline (reference sequence). V was trimmed by 3 bases and J by 0 bases, leaving 8 bases between them. The CDR3 nucleotides are TGTGCCAGCAGTTTGTTGGGCAACCAAGAGACCCAGTACTTC. Amino acid sequence: CASSLLGNQETQYF.

In the case of this clone: Other DNA sequences in this sample translate to the same CDR3. CDR3 amino acids: CASSYGTSGTYEQYF. In DNA form, the CDR3 reads TGTGCCAGCAGTTACGGGACTAGCGGGACCTACGAGCAGTACTTC. The chain couples TRBV6-6 to TRBJ2-7, with 13 bases identical to TRBD2. There are 15 residues in the CDR3. Germline CDR1 MNHNY, CDR2 SVGAGI (reference sequence). V gave up 2 bases and J gave up 2 bases; unmatched junction bases: 0.

Worth noting for this clone: The same CDR3 is also encoded by other DNA sequences in this sample. This chain connects TRBV9 to TRBJ1-2, with D hard to call. V shed 0 bases and J shed 3 bases, with 6 bases lying between them. The CDR3 covers 13 residues. Germline CDR1 reads SGDLS; CDR2 reads YYNGEE. The CDR3 sequence: CASSVAGHYGYTF. As DNA, the CDR3 is TGTGCCAGCAGCGTAGCTGGGCACTATGGCTACACCTTC.

This rearrangement joins TRBV29-1 to TRBJ2-2, with D tentatively TRBD1 (5 bases). The CDR3 sequence is 12 residues long. Germline values: CDR1 SQVTM, CDR2 ANQGSEA. Trimming took 4 bases from V and 3 from J, leaving 6 bases between them. The CDR3 bases are TGCAGCGTTGGACAGTACACCGGGGAGCTGTTTTTT. Translating gives CSVGQYTGELFF.

This clone has a single count. The rearrangement links TRBV29-1 to TRBJ2-5; D not resolved. Gene TRBJ2-7 matches the end of the DNA better, so the J call may be wrong. The germline V gene has CDR1 SQVTM and CDR2 ANQGSEA. CDR3 length: 11 amino acids. This CDR3 is CSVEVVGEQYF. The CDR3 nucleotides read TGCAGCGTTGAGGTGGTGGGCGAGCAGTACTTC.

The gene calls are TRBV7-3 and TRBJ2-7, with 9 bases aligning to TRBD1. CDR1 and CDR2 from the germline V gene are SGHTA and FQGTGA. The CDR3 contains 15 residues. With V trimmed by 2 bases and J by 4 bases, 6 bases remained unmatched. CDR3 protein: CASSLLTGGKYEQYF. The CDR3 nucleotides read TGTGCCAGCAGCTTACTTACAGGGGGCAAATACGAGCAGTACTTC.

The chain uses TRBV19 and TRBJ2-3; 9 nucleotides match TRBD1. V dropped 7 bases and J dropped 1; count of bases not matched to a gene: 6. The CDR3 extends over 15 amino acids. In germline, CDR1 is LNHDA, CDR2 SQIVND (reference sequence). The CDR3 reads CASTPDRGGTDTQYF. In nucleotides, the CDR3 is TGTGCCAGTACCCCCGACAGGGGGGGCACAGATACGCAGTATTTT.

As regards this clone: This sample includes further DNA sequences coding for the same CDR3. The chain joins TRBV11-2 to TRBJ1-6; D gene ambiguous. From germline, CDR1 is SGHAT and CDR2 FQNNGV. This CDR3 contains 11 residues. Deletions cut 3 bases from V and 10 bases from J, with 4 bases between. Here the CDR3 DNA reads TGTGCCAGCAGCTTGGGGTCACCCCTCCACTTT. Protein: CASSLGSPLHF. Together with reference TRBV11-2 and TRBJ1-6, the CDR3 gives the full variable domain: EAGVAQSPRYKIIEKRQSVAFWCNPISGHATLYWYQQILGQGPKLLIQFQNNGVVDDSQLPKDRFSAERLKGVDSTLKIQPAKLEDSAVYLCASSLGSPLHFGNGTRLTVT.